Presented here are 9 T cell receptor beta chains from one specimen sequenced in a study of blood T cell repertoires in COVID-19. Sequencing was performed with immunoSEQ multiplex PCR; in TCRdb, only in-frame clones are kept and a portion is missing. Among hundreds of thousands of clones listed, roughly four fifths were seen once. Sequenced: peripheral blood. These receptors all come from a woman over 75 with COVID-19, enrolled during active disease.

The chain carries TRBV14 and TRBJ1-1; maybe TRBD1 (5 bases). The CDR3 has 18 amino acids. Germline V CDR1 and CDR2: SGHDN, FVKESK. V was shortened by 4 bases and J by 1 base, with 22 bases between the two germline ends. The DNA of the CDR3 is TGTGCCAGCAGCCCTGGTCGTGGAGGGGAAAAAAGGAACACTGAAGCTTTCTTT. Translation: CASSPGRGGEKRNTEAFF. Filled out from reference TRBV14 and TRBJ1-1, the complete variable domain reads EAGVTQFPSHSVIEKGQTVTLRCDPISGHDNLYWYRRVMGKEIKFLLHFVKESKQDESGMPNNRFLAERTGGTYSTLKVQPAELEDSGVYFCASSPGRGGEKRNTEAFFGQGTRLTVV.

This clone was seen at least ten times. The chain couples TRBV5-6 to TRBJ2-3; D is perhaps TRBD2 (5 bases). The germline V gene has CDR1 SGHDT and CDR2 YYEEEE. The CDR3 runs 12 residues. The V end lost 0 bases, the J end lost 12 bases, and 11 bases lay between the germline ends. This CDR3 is CASSLAGLGQYF. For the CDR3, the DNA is TGTGCCAGCAGCTTGGCGGGATTAGGCCAGTATTTT.

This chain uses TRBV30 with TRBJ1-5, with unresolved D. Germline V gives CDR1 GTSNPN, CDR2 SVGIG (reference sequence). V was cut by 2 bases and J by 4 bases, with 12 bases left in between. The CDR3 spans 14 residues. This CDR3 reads CAWSSGSYNQPQHF. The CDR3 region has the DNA TGTGCCTGGAGTAGCGGCAGCTATAATCAGCCCCAGCATTTT.

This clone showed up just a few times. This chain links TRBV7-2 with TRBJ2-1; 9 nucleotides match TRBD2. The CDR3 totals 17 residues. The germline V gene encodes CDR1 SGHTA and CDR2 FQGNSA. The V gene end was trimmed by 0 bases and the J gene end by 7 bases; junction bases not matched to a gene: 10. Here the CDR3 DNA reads TGTGCCAGCAGCTTAGCCTCCGGTAGCGGGAGTCAGAATGAGCAGTTCTTC. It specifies CASSLASGSGSQNEQFF.

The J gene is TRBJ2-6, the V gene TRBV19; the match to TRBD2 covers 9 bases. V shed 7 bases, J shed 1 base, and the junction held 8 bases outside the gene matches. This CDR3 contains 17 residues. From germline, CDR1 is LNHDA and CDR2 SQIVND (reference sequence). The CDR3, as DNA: TGTGCCAGTACCCCGGCGAGCGGGAGGTCTGGGGCCAACGTCCTGACTTTC. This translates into CASTPASGRSGANVLTF.

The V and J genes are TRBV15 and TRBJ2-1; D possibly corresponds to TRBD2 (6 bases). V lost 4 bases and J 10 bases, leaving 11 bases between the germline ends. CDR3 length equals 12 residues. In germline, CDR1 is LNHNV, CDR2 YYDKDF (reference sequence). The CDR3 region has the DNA TGTGCCACCAGCAAGACTAGTTTAGAGCAGTTCTTC. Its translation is CATSKTSLEQFF. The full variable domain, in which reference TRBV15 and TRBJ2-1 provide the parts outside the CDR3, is DAMVIQNPRYQVTQFGKPVTLSCSQTLNHNVMYWYQQKSSQAPKLLFHYYDKDFNNEADTPDNFQSRRPNTSFCFLDIRSPGLGDTAMYLCATSKTSLEQFFGPGTRLTVL.

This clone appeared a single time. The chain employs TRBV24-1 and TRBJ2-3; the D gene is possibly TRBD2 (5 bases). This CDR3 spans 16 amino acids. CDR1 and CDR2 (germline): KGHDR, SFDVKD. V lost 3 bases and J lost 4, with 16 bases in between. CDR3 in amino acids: CATSDPSLGSADTQYF. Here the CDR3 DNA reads TGTGCCACCAGTGATCCCTCTTTGGGGAGTGCAGATACGCAGTATTTT.

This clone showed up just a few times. The CDR3 DNA is TGCGCCAGCAGCTCGATTCGGGACAGGGTAGGAGGTTCTGAAGCTTTCTTT. Its translation: CASSSIRDRVGGSEAFF. The rearrangement joins TRBV5-1 to TRBJ1-1, with 9 nucleotides matching TRBD1. Trimming removed 3 bases from V and 6 bases from J; junction bases left unmatched: 15. Per the germline V gene, CDR1 is SGHRS and CDR2 is YFSETQ. The CDR3 extends over 17 amino acids.

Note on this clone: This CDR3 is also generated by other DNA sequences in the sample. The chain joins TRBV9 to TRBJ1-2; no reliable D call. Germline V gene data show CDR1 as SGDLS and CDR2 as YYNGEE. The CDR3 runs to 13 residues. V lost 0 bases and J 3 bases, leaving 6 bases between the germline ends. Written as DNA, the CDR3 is TGTGCCAGCAGCGTAGATAGAGACTATGGCTACACCTTC. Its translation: CASSVDRDYGYTF. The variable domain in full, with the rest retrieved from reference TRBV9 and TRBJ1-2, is DSGVTQTPKHLITATGQRVTLRCSPRSGDLSVYWYQQSLDQGLQFLIQYYNGEERAKGNILERFSAQQFPDLHSELNLSSLELGDSALYFCASSVDRDYGYTFGSGTRLTVV.